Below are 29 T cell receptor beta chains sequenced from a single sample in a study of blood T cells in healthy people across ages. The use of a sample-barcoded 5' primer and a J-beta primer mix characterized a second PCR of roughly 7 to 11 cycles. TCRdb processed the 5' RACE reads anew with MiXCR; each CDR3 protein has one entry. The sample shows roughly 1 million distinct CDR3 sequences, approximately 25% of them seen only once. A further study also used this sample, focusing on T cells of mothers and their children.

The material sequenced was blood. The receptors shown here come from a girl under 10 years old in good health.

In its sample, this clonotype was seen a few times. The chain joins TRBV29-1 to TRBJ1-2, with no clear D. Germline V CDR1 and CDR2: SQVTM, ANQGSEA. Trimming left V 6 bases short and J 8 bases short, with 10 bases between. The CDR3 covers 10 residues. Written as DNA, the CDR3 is TGCAGCGTCGTTTCGGAAGGCTACACCTTC. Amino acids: CSVVSEGYTF.

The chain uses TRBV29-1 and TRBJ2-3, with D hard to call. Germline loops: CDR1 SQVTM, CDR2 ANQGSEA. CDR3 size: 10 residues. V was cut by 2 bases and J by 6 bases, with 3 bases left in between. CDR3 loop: CSVEKDTQYF. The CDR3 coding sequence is TGCAGCGTTGAAAAGGATACGCAGTATTTT.

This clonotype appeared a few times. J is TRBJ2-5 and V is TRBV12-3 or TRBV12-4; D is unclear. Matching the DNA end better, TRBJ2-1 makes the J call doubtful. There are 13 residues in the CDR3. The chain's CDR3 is CASSLGSCNEQFF. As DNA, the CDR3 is TGTGCCAGCAGTTTAGGGAGTTGCAATGAGCAGTTCTTC.

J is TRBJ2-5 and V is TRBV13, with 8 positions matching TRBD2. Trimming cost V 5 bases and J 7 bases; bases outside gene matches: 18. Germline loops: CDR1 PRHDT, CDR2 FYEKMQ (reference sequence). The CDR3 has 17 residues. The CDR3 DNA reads TGTGCCAGCAGCCGTTTTGGGACTAGAAATGAGGTCGGGACCCAGTACTTC. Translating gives CASSRFGTRNEVGTQYF.

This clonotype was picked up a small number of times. The CDR3 sequence: CSASDMDSTQYF. For the CDR3, the DNA is TGCAGTGCTAGCGACATGGACAGCACCCAGTACTTC. The J gene is TRBJ2-5, the V gene TRBV20-1; D may be TRBD1 (6 bases). Trimming took 3 bases from V and 8 from J, leaving 13 bases between them. Per the germline V gene, CDR1 is DFQATT and CDR2 is SNEGSKA (reference sequence). The CDR3 has 12 residues.

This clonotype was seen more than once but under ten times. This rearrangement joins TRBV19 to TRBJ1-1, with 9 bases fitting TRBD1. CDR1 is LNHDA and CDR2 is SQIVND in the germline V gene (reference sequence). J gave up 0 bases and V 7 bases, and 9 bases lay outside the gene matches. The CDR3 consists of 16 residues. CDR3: CASTHLRQGVNTEAFF. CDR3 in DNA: TGTGCCAGTACCCATCTCCGACAGGGGGTGAACACTGAAGCTTTCTTT.

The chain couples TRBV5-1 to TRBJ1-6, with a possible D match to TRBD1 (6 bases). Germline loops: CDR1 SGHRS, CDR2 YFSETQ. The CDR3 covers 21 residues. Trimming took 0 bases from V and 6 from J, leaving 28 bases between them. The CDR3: CASSLAVSGAGALRVNSPLHF. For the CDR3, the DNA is TGCGCCAGCAGCTTGGCCGTTTCCGGGGCAGGGGCCTTGAGGGTTAATTCACCCCTCCACTTT. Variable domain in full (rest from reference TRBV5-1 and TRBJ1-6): KAGVTQTPRYLIKTRGQQVTLSCSPISGHRSVSWYQQTPGQGLQFLFEYFSETQRNKGNFPGRFSGRQFSNSRSEMNVSTLELGDSALYLCASSLAVSGAGALRVNSPLHFGNGTRLTVT.

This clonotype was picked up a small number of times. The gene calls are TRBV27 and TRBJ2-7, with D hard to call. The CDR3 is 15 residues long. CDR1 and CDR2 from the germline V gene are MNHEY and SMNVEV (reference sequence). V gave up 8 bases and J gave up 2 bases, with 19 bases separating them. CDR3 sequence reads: CASAVVPPAPYEQYF. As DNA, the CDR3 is TGTGCCAGCGCTGTGGTCCCTCCAGCACCCTACGAGCAGTACTTC.

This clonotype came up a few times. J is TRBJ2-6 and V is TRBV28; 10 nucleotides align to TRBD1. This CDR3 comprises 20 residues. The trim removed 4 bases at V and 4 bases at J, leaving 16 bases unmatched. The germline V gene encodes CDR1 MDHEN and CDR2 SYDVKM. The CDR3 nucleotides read TGTGCCAGCAGTTACATTTTATTGGGGACAGGGGACGCCGGGGCCAACGTCCTGACTTTC. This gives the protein CASSYILLGTGDAGANVLTF.

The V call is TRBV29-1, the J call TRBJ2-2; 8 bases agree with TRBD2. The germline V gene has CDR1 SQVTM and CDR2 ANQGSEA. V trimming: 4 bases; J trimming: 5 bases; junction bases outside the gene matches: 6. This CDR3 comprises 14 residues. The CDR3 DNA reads TGCAGCGTTGGGGCGGGAGGATATACCGGGGAGCTGTTTTTT. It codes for CSVGAGGYTGELFF.

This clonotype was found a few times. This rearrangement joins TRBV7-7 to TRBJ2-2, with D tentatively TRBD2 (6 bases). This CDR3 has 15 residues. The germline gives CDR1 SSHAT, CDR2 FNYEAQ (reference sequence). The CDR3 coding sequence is TGTGCTAGCGGTAGAAGTAGCGCGGCCACCGGGGAGCTGTTTTTT. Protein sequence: CASGRSSAATGELFF.

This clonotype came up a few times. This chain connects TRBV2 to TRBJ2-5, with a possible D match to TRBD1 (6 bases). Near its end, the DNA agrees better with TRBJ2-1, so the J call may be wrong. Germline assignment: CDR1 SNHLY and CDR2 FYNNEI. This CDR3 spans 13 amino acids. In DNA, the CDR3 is TGTGCCAGAGGACGAGGGGGAAGTAATGAGCAGTTCTTC. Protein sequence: CARGRGGSNEQFF.

CDR3 residues: CASSFFFGGEEKLFF. Here the CDR3 DNA reads TGTGCCAGCAGTTTCTTCTTCGGAGGGGAGGAAAAACTGTTTTTT. The rearrangement links TRBV28 to TRBJ1-4; the D gene is possibly TRBD1 (5 bases). The V end lost 3 bases, the J end lost 8 bases, and 16 bases lay between the germline ends. Germline-derived CDR1 and CDR2 are MDHEN and SYDVKM. The CDR3 length is 15 residues.

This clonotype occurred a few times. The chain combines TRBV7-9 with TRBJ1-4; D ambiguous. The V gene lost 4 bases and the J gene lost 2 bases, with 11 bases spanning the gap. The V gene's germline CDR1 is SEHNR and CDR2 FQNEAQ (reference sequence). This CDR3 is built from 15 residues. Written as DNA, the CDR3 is TGTGCCAGCAGCTACGAGGGAGCCACTAATGAAAAACTGTTTTTT. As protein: CASSYEGATNEKLFF.

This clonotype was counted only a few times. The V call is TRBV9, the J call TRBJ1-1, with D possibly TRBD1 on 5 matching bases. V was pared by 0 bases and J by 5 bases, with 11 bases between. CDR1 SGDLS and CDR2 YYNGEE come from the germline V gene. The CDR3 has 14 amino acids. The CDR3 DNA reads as TGTGCCAGCAGCGTAGTTACAGACAGAACTGAAGCTTTCTTT. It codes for CASSVVTDRTEAFF.

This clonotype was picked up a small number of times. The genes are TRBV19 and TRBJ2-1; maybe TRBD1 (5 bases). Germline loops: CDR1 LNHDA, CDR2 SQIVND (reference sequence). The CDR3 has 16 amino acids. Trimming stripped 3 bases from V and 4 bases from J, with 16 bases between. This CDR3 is CASSITMGRTYNEQFF. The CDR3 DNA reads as TGTGCCAGTAGTATTACCATGGGGCGGACATACAATGAGCAGTTCTTC. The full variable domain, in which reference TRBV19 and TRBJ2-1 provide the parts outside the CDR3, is DGGITQSPKYLFRKEGQNVTLSCEQNLNHDAMYWYRQDPGQGLRLIYYSQIVNDFQKGDIAEGYSVSREKKESFPLTVTSAQKNPTAFYLCASSITMGRTYNEQFFGPGTRLTVL.

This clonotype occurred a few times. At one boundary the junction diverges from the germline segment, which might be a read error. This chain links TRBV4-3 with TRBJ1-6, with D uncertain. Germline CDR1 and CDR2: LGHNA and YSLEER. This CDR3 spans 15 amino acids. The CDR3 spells CASSQDLGEHSPLHF. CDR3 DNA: TGCGCCAGCAGCCAAGATTTGGGCGAACATTCACCCCTTCACTTT.

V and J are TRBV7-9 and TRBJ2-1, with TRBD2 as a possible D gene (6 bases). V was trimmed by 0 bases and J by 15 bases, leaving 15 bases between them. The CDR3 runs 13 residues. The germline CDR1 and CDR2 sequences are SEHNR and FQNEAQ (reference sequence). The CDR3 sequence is CASSLAPGDVVFF. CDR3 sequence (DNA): TGTGCCAGCAGCTTAGCCCCGGGAGATGTGGTGTTCTTC.

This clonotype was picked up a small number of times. The chain's CDR3 is CASSSQGAQSMMAFF. The CDR3 DNA reads TGTGCCAGCAGTTCCCAGGGGGCGCAGAGTATGATGGCTTTCTTT. This chain connects TRBV12-3 or TRBV12-4 to TRBJ1-1; 8 bases are shared with TRBD1. The trim removed 4 bases at V and 11 bases at J, leaving 15 bases unmatched. The CDR3 extends over 15 amino acids.

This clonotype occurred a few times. The CDR3 nucleotides read TGTGCTAGTCTAAGAGTGGGAGGCTTGGCCTACAATGAGCAGTTCTTC. This translates into CASLRVGGLAYNEQFF. The V call is TRBV12-5, the J call TRBJ2-1; TRBD2 might be the D (6 bases). CDR1 and CDR2 (germline): LGHNT, FRNRAP. This CDR3 has 16 residues. Trimming pared 8 bases from V and 2 bases from J, leaving 19 bases between.

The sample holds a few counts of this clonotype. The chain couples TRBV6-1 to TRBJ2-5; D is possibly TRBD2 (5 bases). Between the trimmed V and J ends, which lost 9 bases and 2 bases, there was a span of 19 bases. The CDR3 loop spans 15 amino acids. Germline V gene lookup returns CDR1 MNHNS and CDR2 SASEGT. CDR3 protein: CARRVERRIQETQYF. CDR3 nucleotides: TGTGCCAGGCGGGTGGAGCGGCGTATACAAGAGACCCAGTACTTC.

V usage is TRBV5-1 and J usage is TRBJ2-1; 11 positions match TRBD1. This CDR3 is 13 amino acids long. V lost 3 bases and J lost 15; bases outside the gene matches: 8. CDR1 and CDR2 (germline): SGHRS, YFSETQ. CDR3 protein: CASSSGQGGQRFF. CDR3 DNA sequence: TGCGCCAGCAGCTCGGGACAGGGGGGTCAGCGGTTCTTC.

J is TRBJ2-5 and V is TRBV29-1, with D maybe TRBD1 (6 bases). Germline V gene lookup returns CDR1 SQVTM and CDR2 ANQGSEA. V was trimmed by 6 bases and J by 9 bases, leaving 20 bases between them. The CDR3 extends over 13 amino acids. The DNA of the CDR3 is TGCAGCGTAGGGGAACAGGGCCAGAGTGCCCAGTACTTC. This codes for CSVGEQGQSAQYF. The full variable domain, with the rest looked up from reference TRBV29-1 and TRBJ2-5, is SAVISQKPSRDICQRGTSLTIQCQVDSQVTMMFWYRQQPGQSLTLIATANQGSEATYESGFVIDKFPISRPNLTFSTLTVSNMSPEDSSIYLCSVGEQGQSAQYFGPGTRLLVL.

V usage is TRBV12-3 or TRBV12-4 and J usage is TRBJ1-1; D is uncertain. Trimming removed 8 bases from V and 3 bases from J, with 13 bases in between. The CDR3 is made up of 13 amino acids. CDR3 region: CASGLGSYTEAFF. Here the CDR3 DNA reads TGTGCCAGCGGCTTGGGATCGTACACTGAAGCTTTCTTT.

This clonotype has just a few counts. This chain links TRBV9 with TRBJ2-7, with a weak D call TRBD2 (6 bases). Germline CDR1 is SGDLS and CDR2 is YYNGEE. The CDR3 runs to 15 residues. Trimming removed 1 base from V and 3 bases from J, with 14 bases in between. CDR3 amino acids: CASSVSTSSHYEQYF. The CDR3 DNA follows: TGTGCCAGCAGCGTATCTACTAGCTCACACTACGAGCAGTACTTC.

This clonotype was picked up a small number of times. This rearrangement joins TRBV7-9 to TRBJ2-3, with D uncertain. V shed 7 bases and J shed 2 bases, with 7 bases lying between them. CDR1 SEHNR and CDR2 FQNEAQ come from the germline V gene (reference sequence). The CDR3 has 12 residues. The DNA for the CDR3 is TGTGCCAGCACGCCCCTCACAGATACGCAGTATTTT. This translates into CASTPLTDTQYF.

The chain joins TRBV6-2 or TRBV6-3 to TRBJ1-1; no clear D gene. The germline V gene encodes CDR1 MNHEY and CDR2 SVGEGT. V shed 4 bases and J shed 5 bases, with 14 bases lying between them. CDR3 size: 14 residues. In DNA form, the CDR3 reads TGTGCCAGCAGTTCCGTAGGAGGGAGGACTGAAGCTTTCTTT. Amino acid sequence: CASSSVGGRTEAFF.

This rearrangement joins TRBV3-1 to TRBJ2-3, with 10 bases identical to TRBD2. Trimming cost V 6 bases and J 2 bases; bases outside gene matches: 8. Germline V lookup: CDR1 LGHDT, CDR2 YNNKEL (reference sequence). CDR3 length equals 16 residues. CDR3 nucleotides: TGTGCCAGCAGGGGCACTAGCGGGGTAAACACAGATACGCAGTATTTT. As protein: CASRGTSGVNTDTQYF.

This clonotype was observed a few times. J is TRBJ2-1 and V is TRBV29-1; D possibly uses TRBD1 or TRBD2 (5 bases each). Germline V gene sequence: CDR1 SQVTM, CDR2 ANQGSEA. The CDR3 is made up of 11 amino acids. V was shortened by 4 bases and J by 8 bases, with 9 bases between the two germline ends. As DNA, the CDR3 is TGCAGCGTTGGGGGGAGCGATGAGCAGTTCTTC. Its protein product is CSVGGSDEQFF.